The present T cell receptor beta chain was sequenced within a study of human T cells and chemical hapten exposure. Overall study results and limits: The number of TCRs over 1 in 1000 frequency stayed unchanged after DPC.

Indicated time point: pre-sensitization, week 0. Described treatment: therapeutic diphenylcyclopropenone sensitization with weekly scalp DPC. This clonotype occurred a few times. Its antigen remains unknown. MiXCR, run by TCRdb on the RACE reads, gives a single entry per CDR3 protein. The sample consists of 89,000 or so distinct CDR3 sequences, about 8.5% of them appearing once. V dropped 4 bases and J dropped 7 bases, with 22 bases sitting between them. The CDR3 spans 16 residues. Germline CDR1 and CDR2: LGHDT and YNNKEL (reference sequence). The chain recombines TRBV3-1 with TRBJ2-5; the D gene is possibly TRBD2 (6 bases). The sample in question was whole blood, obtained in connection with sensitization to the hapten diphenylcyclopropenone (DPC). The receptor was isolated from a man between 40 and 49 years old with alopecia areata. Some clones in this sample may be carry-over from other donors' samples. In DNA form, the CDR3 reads TGTGCCAGCAGCCGGGACTCCGGGTCGTCCATAGTGACCCAGTACTTC. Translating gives CASSRDSGSSIVTQYF.